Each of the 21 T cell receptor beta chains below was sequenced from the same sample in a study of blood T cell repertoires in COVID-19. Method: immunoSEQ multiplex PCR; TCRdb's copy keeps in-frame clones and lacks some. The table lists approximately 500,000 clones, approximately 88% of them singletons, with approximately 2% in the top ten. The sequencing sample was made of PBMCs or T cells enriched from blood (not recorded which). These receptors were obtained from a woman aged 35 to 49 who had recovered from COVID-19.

The DNA for the CDR3 is TGCGCCAGCAGCTTGGTTCATGGGGGCCCTGGAAACACCATATATTTT. This gives the protein CASSLVHGGPGNTIYF. The chain carries TRBV5-1 and TRBJ1-3; a possible D gene is TRBD1 (6 bases). Germline V gene lookup returns CDR1 SGHRS and CDR2 YFSETQ. The V end lost 0 bases, the J end lost 2 bases, and 12 bases lay between the germline ends. The CDR3 consists of 16 residues.

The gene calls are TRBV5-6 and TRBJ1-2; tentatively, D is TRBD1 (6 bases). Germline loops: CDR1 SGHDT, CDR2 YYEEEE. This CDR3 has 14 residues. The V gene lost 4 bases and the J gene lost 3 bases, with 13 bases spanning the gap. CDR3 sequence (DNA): TGTGCCAGCAGCGAGGGGGTCTCGGACTATGGCTACACCTTC. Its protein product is CASSEGVSDYGYTF.

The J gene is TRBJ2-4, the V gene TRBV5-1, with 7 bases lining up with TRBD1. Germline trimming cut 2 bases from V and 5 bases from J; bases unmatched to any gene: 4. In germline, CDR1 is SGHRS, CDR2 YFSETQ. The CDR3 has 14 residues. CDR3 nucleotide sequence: TGCGCCAGCAGCTTAGGGCAGGGGGAAAACATTCAGTACTTC. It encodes CASSLGQGENIQYF. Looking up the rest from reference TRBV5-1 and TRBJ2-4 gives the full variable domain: KAGVTQTPRYLIKTRGQQVTLSCSPISGHRSVSWYQQTPGQGLQFLFEYFSETQRNKGNFPGRFSGRQFSNSRSEMNVSTLELGDSALYLCASSLGQGENIQYFGAGTRLSVL.

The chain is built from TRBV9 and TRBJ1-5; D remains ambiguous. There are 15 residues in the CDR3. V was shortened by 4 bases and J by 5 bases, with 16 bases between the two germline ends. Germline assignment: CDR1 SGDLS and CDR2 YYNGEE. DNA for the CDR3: TGTGCCAGCAGCCAACGGGGAGATTTGGATCAGCCCCAGCATTTT. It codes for CASSQRGDLDQPQHF.

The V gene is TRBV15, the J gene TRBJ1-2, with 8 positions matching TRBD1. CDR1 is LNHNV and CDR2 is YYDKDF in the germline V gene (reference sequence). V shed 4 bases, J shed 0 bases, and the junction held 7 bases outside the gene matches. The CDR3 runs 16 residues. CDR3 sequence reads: CATSTRDRPANYGYTF. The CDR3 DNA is TGTGCCACCAGCACTAGGGACAGGCCAGCTAACTATGGCTACACCTTC.

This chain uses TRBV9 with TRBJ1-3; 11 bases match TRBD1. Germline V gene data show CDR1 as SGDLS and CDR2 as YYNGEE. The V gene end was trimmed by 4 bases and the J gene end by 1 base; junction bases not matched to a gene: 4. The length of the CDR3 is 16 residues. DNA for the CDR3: TGTGCCAGCAGCTACGGACAGGGGGCTTCTGGAAACACCATATATTTT. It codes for CASSYGQGASGNTIYF. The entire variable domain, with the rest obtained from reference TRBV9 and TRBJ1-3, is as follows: DSGVTQTPKHLITATGQRVTLRCSPRSGDLSVYWYQQSLDQGLQFLIQYYNGEERAKGNILERFSAQQFPDLHSELNLSSLELGDSALYFCASSYGQGASGNTIYFGEGSWLTVV.

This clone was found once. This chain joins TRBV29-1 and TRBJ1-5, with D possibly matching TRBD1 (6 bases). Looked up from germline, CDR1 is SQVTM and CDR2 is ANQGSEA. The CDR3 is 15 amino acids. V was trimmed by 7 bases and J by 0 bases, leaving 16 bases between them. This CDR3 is CSAREGVHSNQPQHF. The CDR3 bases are TGCAGCGCCAGAGAGGGGGTCCATAGCAATCAGCCCCAGCATTTT.

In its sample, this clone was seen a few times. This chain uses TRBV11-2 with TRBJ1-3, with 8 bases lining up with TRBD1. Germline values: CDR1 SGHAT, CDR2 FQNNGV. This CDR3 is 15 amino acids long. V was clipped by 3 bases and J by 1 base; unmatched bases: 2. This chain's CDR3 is CASSLRTGSGNTIYF. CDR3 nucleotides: TGTGCCAGCAGCTTGAGGACAGGGTCTGGAAACACCATATATTTT.

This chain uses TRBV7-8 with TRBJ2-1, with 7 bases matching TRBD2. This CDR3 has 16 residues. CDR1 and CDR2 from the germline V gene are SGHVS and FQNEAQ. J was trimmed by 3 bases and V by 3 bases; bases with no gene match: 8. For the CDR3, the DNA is TGTGCCAGCAGCTTGGGTGGACTAGTTCTCTACAATGAGCAGTTCTTC. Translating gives CASSLGGLVLYNEQFF.

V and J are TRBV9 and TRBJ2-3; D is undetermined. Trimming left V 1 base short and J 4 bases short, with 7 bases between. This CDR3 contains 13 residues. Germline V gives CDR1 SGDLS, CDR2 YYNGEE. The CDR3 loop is CASSVTRADTQYF. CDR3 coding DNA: TGTGCCAGCAGCGTAACCCGCGCAGATACGCAGTATTTT. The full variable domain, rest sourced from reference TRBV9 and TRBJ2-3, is DSGVTQTPKHLITATGQRVTLRCSPRSGDLSVYWYQQSLDQGLQFLIQYYNGEERAKGNILERFSAQQFPDLHSELNLSSLELGDSALYFCASSVTRADTQYFGPGTRLTVL.

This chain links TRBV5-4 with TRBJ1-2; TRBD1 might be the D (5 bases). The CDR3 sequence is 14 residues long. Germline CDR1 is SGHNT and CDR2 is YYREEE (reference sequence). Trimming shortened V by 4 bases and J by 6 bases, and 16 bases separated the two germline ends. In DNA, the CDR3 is TGTGCCAGCAGCCCGGGGGACGCCCTGAATGGCTACACCTTC. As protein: CASSPGDALNGYTF.

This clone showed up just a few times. CDR3 DNA sequence: TGTGCCAGCTCGCCGGCGACAGGGGACTATGGCTACACCTTC. Translating it yields CASSPATGDYGYTF. This chain connects TRBV18 to TRBJ1-2; 8 bases are a match to TRBD1. The CDR3 extends over 14 amino acids. Germline V gene lookup returns CDR1 KGHSH and CDR2 LQKENI. Trimming cost V 6 bases and J 3 bases; bases outside gene matches: 6.

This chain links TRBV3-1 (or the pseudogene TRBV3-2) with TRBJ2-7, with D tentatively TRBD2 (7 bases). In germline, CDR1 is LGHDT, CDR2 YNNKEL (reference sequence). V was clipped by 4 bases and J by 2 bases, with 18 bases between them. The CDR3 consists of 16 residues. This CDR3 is CASSPERDILTYEQYF. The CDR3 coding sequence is TGTGCCAGCAGCCCGGAGCGGGACATACTTACCTACGAGCAGTACTTC.

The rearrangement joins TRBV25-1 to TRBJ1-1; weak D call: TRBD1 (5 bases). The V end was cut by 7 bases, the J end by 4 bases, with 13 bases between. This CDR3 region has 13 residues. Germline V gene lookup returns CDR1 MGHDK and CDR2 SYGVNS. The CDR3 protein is CASTRGRATEAFF. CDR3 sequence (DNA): TGTGCCAGCACCCGCGGCAGGGCCACTGAAGCTTTCTTT.

CDR3 sequence (DNA): TGTGCCAGCAGCGGCGGACAGCTCGGGCGATCCTACTCCTACGAGCAGTACTTC. The encoded protein is CASSGGQLGRSYSYEQYF. The chain uses TRBV7-9 and TRBJ2-7, with D possibly being TRBD1 (6 bases). There are 18 residues in the CDR3. Germline V gene lookup returns CDR1 SEHNR and CDR2 FQNEAQ (reference sequence). The V end lost 5 bases, the J end lost 0 bases, and 23 bases lay between the germline ends.

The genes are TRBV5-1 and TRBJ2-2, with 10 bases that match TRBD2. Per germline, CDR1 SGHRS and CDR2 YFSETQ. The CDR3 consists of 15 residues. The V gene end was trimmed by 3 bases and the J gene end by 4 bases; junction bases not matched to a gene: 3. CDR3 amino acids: CASSYRLAGTGELFF. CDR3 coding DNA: TGCGCCAGCAGCTACCGACTAGCGGGCACCGGGGAGCTGTTTTTT.

The CDR3 loop is CASSLGTGSQTEAFF. The DNA of the CDR3 is TGTGCCAGCAGTCTCGGGACAGGGTCTCAGACTGAAGCTTTCTTT. V is TRBV27 and J is TRBJ1-1; 9 positions match TRBD1. V was pared by 5 bases and J by 5 bases, with 9 bases of the junction left unmatched. The CDR3 consists of 15 residues. Germline assignment: CDR1 MNHEY and CDR2 SMNVEV (reference sequence).

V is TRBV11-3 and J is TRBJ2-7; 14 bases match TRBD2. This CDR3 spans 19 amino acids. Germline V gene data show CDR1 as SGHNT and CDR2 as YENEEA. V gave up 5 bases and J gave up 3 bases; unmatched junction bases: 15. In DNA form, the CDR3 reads TGTGCCAGCAGCAAGAGGATGGGACTAGCGGGAGTGGCGGACTACGAGCAGTACTTC. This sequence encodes CASSKRMGLAGVADYEQYF.

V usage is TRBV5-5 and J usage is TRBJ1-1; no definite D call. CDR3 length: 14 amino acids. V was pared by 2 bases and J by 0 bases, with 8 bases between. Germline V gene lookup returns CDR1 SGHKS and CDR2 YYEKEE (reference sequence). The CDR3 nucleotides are TGTGCCAGCAGCTTAGAGATTTTGAACACTGAAGCTTTCTTT. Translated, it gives CASSLEILNTEAFF.

DNA for the CDR3: TGCGCCAGCAGCCAAGATTTTGCAGGGGAGGGCGGCGGCTACACCTTC. This sequence encodes CASSQDFAGEGGGYTF. The V gene is TRBV4-3, the J gene TRBJ1-2; D may be TRBD1 (6 bases). CDR1 is LGHNA, CDR2 YSLEER, per germline. The CDR3 extends over 16 amino acids. The ends were cut back, 0 bases at V and 8 bases at J, with 19 bases in the middle.

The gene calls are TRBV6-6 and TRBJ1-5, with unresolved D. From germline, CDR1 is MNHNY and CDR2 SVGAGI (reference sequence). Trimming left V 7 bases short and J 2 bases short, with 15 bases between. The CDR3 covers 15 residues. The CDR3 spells CASTSPEQGNQPQHF. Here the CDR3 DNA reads TGTGCCAGCACCAGTCCAGAACAAGGCAATCAGCCCCAGCATTTT.